A selection of T cell receptor beta chains follows, all from one sample in a study of post-analysis software for immune sequencing data. TCRdb passed the PCR reads through MiXCR, listing each CDR3 protein once. The sample shows roughly 730,000 distinct CDR3 sequences, just under 30% of them seen only once. Material: blood. The receptors shown here come from a girl between 5 and 17 years old with multiple sclerosis. The CDR3 runs from the conserved cysteine through the conserved F or W. Fields, in order: V gene, clone size, J gene, D gene, CDR3 DNA, CDR3 protein. A D gene is named only where the DNA matches it firmly. Only some rows state a clone size, as once, few, many or a class for expanded clones.

TRBV5-1	.	TRBJ2-5	.	TGCGCCAGCAGCTTGGAGGCGGACACTTGGTACTTC	CASSLEADTWYF
TRBV6-5	.	TRBJ2-7	.	TGTGCCGGCAGCCCTACAGGGAATTCCCCTCGCAACGAGCAGTACTTC	CAGSPTGNSPRNEQYF
TRBV4-1	few	TRBJ1-2	.	TGCGCCAGCAGCCTCGCGGGGACGTACGGCTACACCTTC	CASSLAGTYGYTF
TRBV6-2/TRBV6-3	.	TRBJ2-5	TRBD1	TGTGCCAGCAGTTATCCGGGACAGGATGAAGAGACCCAGTACTTC	CASSYPGQDEETQYF
TRBV18	.	TRBJ2-5	TRBD2	TGTGCCAGCTCACCAGCCGGGACTAGCAGGTACCAAGAGACCCAGTACTTC	CASSPAGTSRYQETQYF
TRBV14	.	TRBJ2-5	.	TGTGCCAGCAGCCAACAGCTACAAGAGACCCAGTACTTC	CASSQQLQETQYF
TRBV27	.	TRBJ2-5	TRBD2	TGTGCCAGCAGTTTATTCCAGCGGGGGGGCCGAGAGACCCAGTACTTC	CASSLFQRGGRETQYF
TRBV3-1	.	TRBJ2-3	.	TGTGCCCTCAGGAGGGGGGTCAGCACAGATACGCAGTATTTT	CALRRGVSTDTQYF
TRBV9	.	TRBJ2-3	.	TGTGCCAGCAGCCACGGGGGGCCCACAGATACGCAGTATTTT	CASSHGGPTDTQYF
TRBV7-2	few	TRBJ2-1	.	TGTGCCAGCAGCTTACATCTAACGGGAAACTACAATGAGCAGTTCTTC	CASSLHLTGNYNEQFF
TRBV24-1	few	TRBJ2-3	.	TGTGCCACCAGTGATTCTTCAGATACGCAGTATTTT	CATSDSSDTQYF
TRBV2	few	TRBJ1-1	.	TGTGCCAGCAGTGAAACAGGGCAGAACACTGAAGCTTTCTTT	CASSETGQNTEAFF
TRBV15	once	TRBJ1-5	.	TGTGCCACCAGCAGAGATGGCAGCGCAGGGCGACAGCCCCAGCATTTT	CATSRDGSAGRQPQHF
TRBV28	.	TRBJ1-2	.	TGTGCCAGCAGTTTTATGGCCGCCTATGGCTACACCTTC	CASSFMAAYGYTF